The 24 T cell receptor beta chains given below trace back to one sample, sequenced in a study of blood T cell repertoires in COVID-19. Repertoires were generated with immunoSEQ multiplex PCR, while TCRdb's copy carries only in-frame clones and drops some. The sample contains over 150,000 clones, around 85% of which appear only once. Sequenced input: peripheral blood. The receptors originated from a man aged 55-75 years with COVID-19, enrolled during active disease.

The chain uses TRBV4-3 and TRBJ1-5, with 10 bases lining up with TRBD1. This CDR3 contains 15 residues. Per the germline V gene, CDR1 is LGHNA and CDR2 is YSLEER. V shed 3 bases and J 6 bases; nucleotides not matched to a gene: 5. The CDR3 bases are TGCGCCAGCAGCCAGCGACAGGGGGCCAGTCAGCCCCAGCATTTT. As protein: CASSQRQGASQPQHF.

V and J are TRBV7-6 and TRBJ2-1, with TRBD2 matching over 13 bases. Germline V CDR1 and CDR2: SGHVS, FNYEAQ. CDR3 length: 15 residues. V trimming: 5 bases; J trimming: 7 bases; junction bases outside the gene matches: 5. The CDR3 region is CASSLGLAGYNEQFF. The CDR3 DNA reads as TGTGCCAGCAGCCTGGGACTAGCGGGATATAATGAGCAGTTCTTC.

The chain uses TRBV7-9 and TRBJ1-2; D is undetermined. The CDR3 extends over 15 amino acids. Germline CDR1 SEHNR, CDR2 FQNEAQ (reference sequence). The V end was cut by 1 base, the J end by 6 bases, with 15 bases between. CDR3 loop: CASSLGALGLDGYTF. CDR3 DNA sequence: TGTGCCAGCAGCTTAGGAGCCCTCGGGTTGGATGGCTACACCTTC.

This clone was observed a single time. The chain links TRBV27 to TRBJ2-7, with D perhaps matching TRBD2 (6 bases). Trimming shortened V by 3 bases and J by 7 bases, and 10 bases separated the two germline ends. CDR1 MNHEY and CDR2 SMNVEV come from the germline V gene (reference sequence). The CDR3 covers 12 residues. DNA for the CDR3: TGTGCCAGCAGTTTCTCGGGGGTAGAGCAGTACTTC. It yields the protein CASSFSGVEQYF.

This clone was picked up one time. V is TRBV10-3 and J is TRBJ1-5; a possible D gene is TRBD1 (5 bases). The CDR3 is 16 residues long. Germline CDR1 reads ENHRY; CDR2 reads SYGVKD. V gave up 3 bases and J gave up 0 bases, with 12 bases separating them. CDR3 protein: CAISERGGYSNQPQHF. CDR3 in DNA: TGTGCCATCAGTGAACGGGGGGGATATAGCAATCAGCCCCAGCATTTT.

This sequence joins TRBV5-8 and TRBJ1-5; D is undetermined. CDR3 size: 13 residues. The V end was cut by 3 bases, the J end by 5 bases, with 9 bases between. Germline CDR1 and CDR2: SGHTS and YDEGEE. CDR3 protein: CASSSYRDQPQHF. CDR3 sequence (DNA): TGTGCCAGCAGCTCATACAGAGATCAGCCCCAGCATTTT.

This clone has only a few counts. The chain carries TRBV7-3 and TRBJ1-3; possibly TRBD1 for D (5 bases). V lost 5 bases and J lost 2, with 16 bases in between. The CDR3 contains 16 residues. Germline V gene sequence: CDR1 SGHTA, CDR2 FQGTGA. This CDR3 is CASSPGPEQAGNTIYF. The CDR3 coding sequence is TGTGCCAGCAGCCCAGGGCCGGAACAGGCTGGAAACACCATATATTTT.

This clone occurred a few times. The rearrangement links TRBV3-1 (or the pseudogene TRBV3-2) to TRBJ2-5; TRBD2 agrees at 13 bases. The CDR3 extends over 18 amino acids. Germline V gene sequence: CDR1 LGHDT, CDR2 YNNKEL (reference sequence). V was clipped by 3 bases and J by 3 bases; unmatched bases: 10. DNA for the CDR3: TGTGCCAGCAGCCACCCTGAACTAGCGGGAGGGCTCGAAGAGACCCAGTACTTC. Amino acid sequence: CASSHPELAGGLEETQYF.

V and J are TRBV11-2 and TRBJ1-1; TRBD1 might be the D (5 bases). The germline V gene has CDR1 SGHAT and CDR2 FQNNGV. Between the trimmed V and J ends, which lost 5 bases and 1 base, there was a span of 11 bases. CDR3 size: 14 residues. For the CDR3, the DNA is TGTGCCAGCAGCCCGGTGGGGGGGAACACTGAAGCTTTCTTT. Amino acids: CASSPVGGNTEAFF.

The chain employs TRBV7-2 and TRBJ2-5; D possibly corresponds to TRBD1 (6 bases). Trimming left V 1 base short and J 1 base short, with 10 bases between. Germline CDR1 SGHTA, CDR2 FQGNSA. The length of the CDR3 is 15 residues. This chain's CDR3 is CASSLEGTIQETQYF. CDR3 DNA: TGTGCCAGCAGCTTAGAAGGGACAATCCAAGAGACCCAGTACTTC.

The rearrangement joins TRBV11-1 to TRBJ1-2; D is unclear. The CDR3 is 15 residues long. Trimming removed 1 base from V and 4 bases from J, with 13 bases in between. Germline-derived CDR1 and CDR2 are SGHAT and FQDESV (reference sequence). CDR3 residues: CASSLDFGEAYGYTF. The CDR3 region has the DNA TGTGCCAGCAGCTTAGATTTCGGGGAAGCCTATGGCTACACCTTC.

The V gene is TRBV7-3, the J gene TRBJ2-2, with TRBD1 matching 8 bases. The CDR3 spans 16 residues. Germline CDR1 SGHTA, CDR2 FQGTGA. The ends lost 1 base at V and 6 bases at J; junction bases unmatched: 7. The CDR3 coding sequence is TGTGCCAGCAGCTTAAAGGCAGGGGGCGCCCCCGGGGAGCTGTTTTTT. This gives the protein CASSLKAGGAPGELFF.

The chain uses TRBV18 and TRBJ2-7, with 9 nucleotides matching TRBD1. This CDR3 is 15 amino acids long. V was pared by 3 bases and J by 3 bases, with 6 bases of the junction left unmatched. From germline, CDR1 is KGHSH and CDR2 LQKENI. The CDR3 loop reads CASSPTGQGLYEQYF. CDR3 DNA sequence: TGTGCCAGCTCACCCACGGGACAGGGACTCTACGAGCAGTACTTC.

The V and J genes are TRBV2 and TRBJ1-1; D not resolved. The germline CDR1 and CDR2 sequences are SNHLY and FYNNEI. The ends were cut back, 3 bases at V and 0 bases at J, with 8 bases in the middle. This CDR3 contains 14 residues. CDR3 amino acids: CASSEEEVNTEAFF. In DNA, the CDR3 is TGTGCCAGCAGTGAGGAGGAGGTGAACACTGAAGCTTTCTTT. The complete variable domain, with remaining parts taken from reference TRBV2 and TRBJ1-1, reads EPEVTQTPSHQVTQMGQEVILRCVPISNHLYFYWYRQILGQKVEFLVSFYNNEISEKSEIFDDQFSVERPDGSNFTLKIRSTKLEDSAMYFCASSEEEVNTEAFFGQGTRLTVV.

The chain recombines TRBV7-9 with TRBJ1-2; D gene ambiguous. CDR3 size: 13 residues. Germline CDR1 and CDR2: SEHNR and FQNEAQ (reference sequence). Trimming stripped 5 bases from V and 1 base from J, with 8 bases between. The CDR3, as DNA: TGTGCCAGCAGCCGGCGGGATAACTATGGCTACACCTTC. This encodes CASSRRDNYGYTF. The full variable domain, in which reference TRBV7-9 and TRBJ1-2 provide the parts outside the CDR3, is DTGVSQNPRHKITKRGQNVTFRCDPISEHNRLYWYRQTLGQGPEFLTYFQNEAQLEKSRLLSDRFSAERPKGSFSTLEIQRTEQGDSAMYLCASSRRDNYGYTFGSGTRLTVV.

A few counts support this clone. V and J are TRBV7-3 and TRBJ1-1, with 8 positions matching TRBD1. The ends lost 2 bases at V and 4 bases at J; junction bases unmatched: 3. CDR3 length: 14 amino acids. Germline values: CDR1 SGHTA, CDR2 FQGTGA. The CDR3 coding sequence is TGTGCCAGCAGCTTATCAGGGGGCGTCACTGAAGCTTTCTTT. It encodes CASSLSGGVTEAFF.

The CDR3 loop is CASSSRTGGYEQYF. Here the CDR3 DNA reads TGTGCCAGCAGTTCAAGGACAGGGGGCTACGAGCAGTACTTC. The rearrangement uses TRBV27 and TRBJ2-7, with 10 bases lining up with TRBD1. The V and J ends lost 4 bases and 3 bases, in that order; junction bases with no gene match: 3. The CDR3 covers 14 residues. CDR1 is MNHEY, CDR2 SMNVEV, per germline (reference sequence).

This chain links TRBV7-2 with TRBJ2-1; D might be TRBD2 (5 bases). The CDR3 is made up of 12 amino acids. In germline, CDR1 is SGHTA, CDR2 FQGNSA. V was trimmed by 3 bases and J by 8 bases, leaving 8 bases between them. Here the CDR3 DNA reads TGTGCCAGCAGCTTGACTACGTATGAGCAGTTCTTC. It specifies CASSLTTYEQFF.

The rearrangement links TRBV19 to TRBJ1-1; TRBD1 might be the D (5 bases). Germline loops: CDR1 LNHDA, CDR2 SQIVND (reference sequence). V lost 5 bases to trimming and J lost 3 bases, with 13 bases between them. The CDR3 has 14 residues. The DNA of the CDR3 is TGTGCCAGTAGTGATAGGGGTGGGGACACTGAAGCTTTCTTT. Its protein product is CASSDRGGDTEAFF. The variable domain in full, with the rest retrieved from reference TRBV19 and TRBJ1-1, is DGGITQSPKYLFRKEGQNVTLSCEQNLNHDAMYWYRQDPGQGLRLIYYSQIVNDFQKGDIAEGYSVSREKKESFPLTVTSAQKNPTAFYLCASSDRGGDTEAFFGQGTRLTVV.

This chain links TRBV27 with TRBJ1-5; 10 nucleotides match TRBD1. This CDR3 is built from 15 residues. Trimming cost V 2 bases and J 4 bases; bases outside gene matches: 2. Germline V gives CDR1 MNHEY, CDR2 SMNVEV (reference sequence). The CDR3 nucleotides read TGTGCCAGCAGTTTAGGGACAGGGGCTAATCAGCCCCAGCATTTT. Its protein product is CASSLGTGANQPQHF.

This chain connects TRBV6-1 to TRBJ1-2; perhaps TRBD1 as D (5 bases). This CDR3 has 15 amino acids. Germline V gives CDR1 MNHNS, CDR2 SASEGT. V was pared by 9 bases and J by 3 bases, with 20 bases between. The CDR3 protein is CASSLVQGEYYGYTF. CDR3 coding DNA: TGTGCCAGTAGTTTGGTGCAGGGCGAGTACTATGGCTACACCTTC.

The rearrangement uses TRBV5-1 and TRBJ1-3; the match to TRBD1 covers 8 bases. Per the germline V gene, CDR1 is SGHRS and CDR2 is YFSETQ. J was trimmed by 6 bases and V by 3 bases; bases with no gene match: 5. There are 14 residues in the CDR3. This CDR3 reads CASSSQGQANTIYF. The CDR3 region has the DNA TGCGCCAGCAGCTCCCAGGGACAGGCAAACACCATATATTTT.

This rearrangement joins TRBV5-1 to TRBJ2-7; D not certain. The CDR3 has 14 residues. V lost 7 bases and J 1 base, leaving 15 bases between the germline ends. Germline V CDR1 and CDR2: SGHRS, YFSETQ. The CDR3 sequence: CASCRVPGSYEQYF. The CDR3 DNA reads as TGCGCCAGCTGTCGCGTGCCTGGTTCCTACGAGCAGTACTTC.

J is TRBJ2-1 and V is TRBV7-3, with TRBD2 identical over 11 bases. The J segment lost 9 bases and the V segment lost 3 bases, leaving 7 bases of the junction unmatched. Per the germline V gene, CDR1 is SGHTA and CDR2 is FQGTGA. The CDR3 extends over 15 amino acids. CDR3 bases: TGTGCCAGCAGCTTTACTCTAGCGGGAGGTGGTGAGCAGTTCTTC. Translated, it gives CASSFTLAGGGEQFF.